The T cell receptor (beta chain) described here comes from a study of T cells in narcolepsy. Study details: Donors had narcolepsy type 1 or type 2, or were healthy controls.

The table came from immunoSEQ multiplex PCR; TCRdb's copy has only in-frame clones and leaves some out. In the table there are approximately 25,000 clones, about four fifths of which are singletons. Overall study findings and caveats: Comparing one patient's CSF and blood CD4+ clonotypes highlighted HCRT- and TRIB2-specific autoreactive clonotypes. Some memory CD4+ repertoires had no autoreactive clone sequences. Autoreactive clonotypes reportedly recurred in blood of same and different patients, not controls.

As regards this clone: Its specificity is not known.

V lost 0 bases to trimming and J lost 2 bases, with 8 bases between them. This CDR3 is built from 15 residues. Looked up from germline, CDR1 is GTSNPN and CDR2 is SVGIG (reference sequence). The V call is TRBV30, the J call TRBJ2-6; the D is unclear. The source material was CD45RA- memory CD4+ T cells from PBMCs. The sequence was collected from a human donor with narcolepsy. CDR3 nucleotides: TGTGCCTGGAGTGTACGATATCCTGGGGCCAACGTCCTGACTTTC. Protein sequence: CAWSVRYPGANVLTF.